The 19 T cell receptor beta chains below all came from one sample that was sequenced in a study of cytomegalovirus exposure and HLA in healthy donors (dated by TCRdb to 2016 to 2017). Library preparation employed the immunoSEQ multiplex PCR assay. A mixture of 60 forward primers for TCR Vbeta segments and 13 reverse primers for TCR Jbeta segments was used in the multiplex PCR. TCRdb's version of the immuneACCESS table is confined to in-frame rearrangements and falls short of the full clone set. An unresolved V gene accounts for under half of the shortfall where checked; the remainder is of unknown origin. Counted in this sample were approximately 150,000 clones; around 78% of them appeared once. The ten largest clones take up about 1.6% of the sample. The sequencing sample was made of PBMCs. All receptors derive from a man aged 35 to 55 in good health and CMV-seronegative.

A single count supports this clone. The chain's CDR3 is CASSVEETGVSTGELFF. Here the CDR3 DNA reads TGTGCCAGCAGCGTAGAGGAGACAGGGGTGAGCACCGGGGAGCTGTTTTTT. This chain connects TRBV9 to TRBJ2-2, with 8 nucleotides matching TRBD1. The length of the CDR3 is 17 residues. Germline V gene data show CDR1 as SGDLS and CDR2 as YYNGEE. The junction had 8 bases not matched to a gene; V was cut back by 0 bases and J by 4 bases.

In its sample, this clone was seen once. The chain recombines TRBV5-6 with TRBJ2-1; TRBD2 agrees at 9 bases. The length of the CDR3 is 13 residues. Germline CDR1 is SGHDT and CDR2 is YYEEEE. Losses at the gene ends were 2 bases for V and 7 bases for J; bases not matched to a gene: 1. CDR3 bases: TGTGCCAGCAGCTTTGCGGGAGGGAATGAGCAGTTCTTC. This sequence encodes CASSFAGGNEQFF.

As concerns this clone: Distinct nucleotide sequences in the sample also encode this CDR3. The chain recombines TRBV5-1 with TRBJ2-5; tentatively, D is TRBD1 (6 bases). CDR1 and CDR2 (germline): SGHRS, YFSETQ. Trimming took off 0 bases at V and 5 bases at J, with 11 bases between the two ends. The CDR3 is made up of 14 amino acids. The CDR3 protein is CASSLGGPGETQYF. The CDR3 region has the DNA TGCGCCAGCAGCTTGGGGGGGCCGGGGGAGACCCAGTACTTC.

This chain joins TRBV11-2 and TRBJ2-7; 8 nucleotides align to TRBD2. Unmatched junction bases numbered 11, after V lost 9 bases and J lost 4 bases. From germline, CDR1 is SGHAT and CDR2 FQNNGV. This CDR3 has 14 residues. CDR3 DNA sequence: TGTGCCAGTAAATATACTAGCGGACTGTACGAGCAGTACTTC. This translates into CASKYTSGLYEQYF.

V gene TRBV2 combines with J gene TRBJ2-7; 9 nucleotides match TRBD1. Germline CDR1 reads SNHLY; CDR2 reads FYNNEI. The CDR3 extends over 15 amino acids. The trim removed 5 bases at V and 4 bases at J, leaving 9 bases unmatched. The CDR3: CASSYPGQGLYEQYF. The CDR3 DNA is TGTGCCAGCAGTTACCCGGGACAGGGCCTTTACGAGCAGTACTTC.

This clone was detected only once. The chain combines TRBV5-5 with TRBJ1-2; D unresolved. Per germline, CDR1 SGHKS and CDR2 YYEKEE (reference sequence). CDR3 length equals 13 residues. V was cut by 4 bases and J by 3 bases, with 10 bases left in between. CDR3 sequence: CASSAALDYGYTF. For the CDR3, the DNA is TGTGCCAGCAGCGCCGCCCTAGACTATGGCTACACCTTC.

J is TRBJ1-1 and V is TRBV2; no clear D. Trimming removed 6 bases at V and 5 bases at J, with 10 bases between. Germline CDR1 reads SNHLY; CDR2 reads FYNNEI. The CDR3 spans 12 residues. CDR3 protein: CASSSDSTEAFF. The CDR3 DNA follows: TGTGCCAGCAGCTCTGACTCAACTGAAGCTTTCTTT.

There are a few counts of this clone. This chain uses TRBV9 with TRBJ2-1; 11 nucleotides align to TRBD2. The germline gives CDR1 SGDLS, CDR2 YYNGEE. The CDR3 runs 16 residues. Losses at the gene ends were 4 bases for V and 4 bases for J; bases not matched to a gene: 7. The CDR3 DNA reads as TGTGCCAGCAGCTTTTTGACTAGCGGGGTATACAATGAGCAGTTCTTC. It encodes CASSFLTSGVYNEQFF.

This clone was counted once. Compared with germline, one end of the junction differs, possibly owing to a read error. The genes are TRBV7-9 and TRBJ2-7; 7 positions match TRBD2. Germline V gene sequence: CDR1 SEHNR, CDR2 FQNEAQ (reference sequence). The CDR3 has 12 amino acids. CDR3: CSSSLGRAAQYF. The CDR3 DNA reads as TGTTCCAGCAGCCTGGGGAGGGCTGCTCAGTACTTC.

This chain joins TRBV28 and TRBJ2-7; tentative D call: TRBD1 (5 bases). Germline V gene lookup returns CDR1 MDHEN and CDR2 SYDVKM. The CDR3 extends over 16 amino acids. Deletions cut 6 bases from V and 5 bases from J, with 23 bases between. CDR3 protein: CASSVLWTTKGDEQYF. For the CDR3, the DNA is TGTGCCAGCAGCGTATTATGGACAACCAAAGGCGACGAGCAGTACTTC.

V gene TRBV6-5 combines with J gene TRBJ1-2; possible D gene TRBD1, 6 bases. CDR3 size: 13 residues. V lost 6 bases and J lost 4, with 12 bases in between. The germline CDR1 and CDR2 sequences are MNHEY and SVGAGI. This CDR3 is CASRPDRSYGYTF. For the CDR3, the DNA is TGTGCCAGCAGACCCGACAGGAGCTATGGCTACACCTTC.

The chain has TRBV27 and TRBJ2-7, with 8 nucleotides matching TRBD2. CDR1 and CDR2 from the germline V gene are MNHEY and SMNVEV (reference sequence). The length of the CDR3 is 15 residues. The ends lost 8 bases at V and 2 bases at J; junction bases unmatched: 11. For the CDR3, the DNA is TGTGCCAGCGGTACGTCCGGGACTAGGGCCTACGAGCAGTACTTC. Protein product: CASGTSGTRAYEQYF.

The genes are TRBV7-9 and TRBJ1-2; TRBD1 matches at 9 bases. The CDR3 consists of 14 residues. CDR1 is SEHNR, CDR2 FQNEAQ, per germline (reference sequence). The junction had 5 bases not matched to a gene; V was cut back by 6 bases and J by 3 bases. CDR3 region: CASSPTGGDYGYTF. As DNA, the CDR3 is TGTGCCAGCAGTCCTACAGGGGGCGACTATGGCTACACCTTC.

This clone was counted only a few times. The genes are TRBV9 and TRBJ2-1; TRBD2 agrees at 9 bases. The CDR3 covers 15 residues. V lost 0 bases and J lost 7; bases outside the gene matches: 5. Germline lookup yields CDR1 SGDLS and CDR2 YYNGEE. The CDR3 protein is CASSVVAGVGNEQFF. The CDR3 DNA follows: TGTGCCAGCAGCGTAGTAGCGGGGGTGGGGAATGAGCAGTTCTTC.

CDR3 in amino acids: CASSSRRTEAFF. The DNA of the CDR3 is TGTGCCAGCAGTTCGCGTCGGACTGAAGCTTTCTTT. V and J are TRBV28 and TRBJ1-1; no firm D call. Germline CDR1 and CDR2: MDHEN and SYDVKM. V was shortened by 4 bases and J by 5 bases, with 8 bases between the two germline ends. The CDR3 is 12 residues long.

This clone was counted a single time. CDR3 DNA sequence: TGTGCCAGCAGTTACTCTGAGATAGCGGGAAGGGAGGGAGATACGCAGTATTTT. It translates to CASSYSEIAGREGDTQYF. This chain connects TRBV27 to TRBJ2-3; 8 bases fit TRBD2. The germline V gene has CDR1 MNHEY and CDR2 SMNVEV (reference sequence). V was pared by 4 bases and J by 5 bases, with 17 bases of the junction left unmatched. This CDR3 region has 18 residues.

The rearrangement uses TRBV2 and TRBJ2-5, with TRBD1 matching 8 bases. Trimming at V came to 7 bases and at J to 5 bases, leaving 6 bases not matched to a gene. Per germline, CDR1 SNHLY and CDR2 FYNNEI. CDR3 length: 13 residues. This chain's CDR3 is CASMETGVETQYF. The CDR3 DNA reads as TGTGCCAGCATGGAGACAGGGGTTGAGACCCAGTACTTC.

V usage is TRBV19 and J usage is TRBJ1-2; 9 nucleotides align to TRBD1. The germline V gene encodes CDR1 LNHDA and CDR2 SQIVND (reference sequence). CDR3 length: 14 residues. After removal of 7 bases from V and 5 bases from J, the junction contained 8 bases not matched to a gene. The CDR3 sequence is CASIGDRELYGYTF. In DNA form, the CDR3 reads TGTGCCAGTATCGGGGACAGGGAACTTTATGGCTACACCTTC.

This chain links TRBV5-4 with TRBJ2-1; 12 positions match TRBD2. From germline, CDR1 is SGHNT and CDR2 YYREEE (reference sequence). There are 16 residues in the CDR3. Trimming took 1 base from V and 8 from J; bases not matched to a gene: 7. The DNA of the CDR3 is TGTGCCAGCAGCTTGCCTAGCGGGAGGGCTCGGGATGAGCAGTTCTTC. Its protein is CASSLPSGRARDEQFF.